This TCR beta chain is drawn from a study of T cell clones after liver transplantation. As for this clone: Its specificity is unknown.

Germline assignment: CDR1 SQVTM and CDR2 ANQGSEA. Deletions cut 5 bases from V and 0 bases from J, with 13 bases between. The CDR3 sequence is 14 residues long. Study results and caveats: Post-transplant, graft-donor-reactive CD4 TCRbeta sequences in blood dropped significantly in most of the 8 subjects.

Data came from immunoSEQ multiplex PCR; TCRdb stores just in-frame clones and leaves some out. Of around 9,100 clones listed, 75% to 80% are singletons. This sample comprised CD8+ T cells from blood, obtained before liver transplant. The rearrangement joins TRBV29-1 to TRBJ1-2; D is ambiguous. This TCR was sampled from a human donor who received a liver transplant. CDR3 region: CSVPSAGSNYGYTF. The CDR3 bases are TGCAGCGTTCCGTCCGCGGGATCTAACTATGGCTACACCTTC.